Each of the 5 T cell receptor beta chains below was sequenced from the same sample in a study of T cell responses to AZD1222 COVID-19 vaccine. The data were produced by immunoSEQ multiplex PCR, yet TCRdb's version contains in-frame clones alone and is incomplete. Among about 200,000 clones, roughly 92% were seen once, and the ten largest hold about 4%. The sample consisted of peripheral blood, taken 28 days after the second dose of the MenACWY control vaccine. Source of these receptors: an adult who received the MenACWY meningococcal vaccine as a control.

This clone was detected only a few times. This rearrangement joins TRBV28 to TRBJ1-1, with D possibly matching TRBD1 (5 bases). Trimming removed 2 bases at V and 1 base at J, with 11 bases between. Germline loops: CDR1 MDHEN, CDR2 SYDVKM. The CDR3 loop spans 15 amino acids. The CDR3 here is CASSLGQGWNTEAFF. CDR3 nucleotide sequence: TGTGCCAGCAGTTTAGGTCAGGGCTGGAACACTGAAGCTTTCTTT.

V is TRBV14 and J is TRBJ2-7; D perhaps matches TRBD2 (6 bases). From germline, CDR1 is SGHDN and CDR2 FVKESK. Trimming shortened V by 5 bases and J by 2 bases, and 10 bases separated the two germline ends. The CDR3 consists of 13 residues. This CDR3 reads CASSSGGTYEQYF. In DNA, the CDR3 is TGTGCCAGCAGCTCCGGGGGAACCTACGAGCAGTACTTC.

The rearrangement uses TRBV27 and TRBJ2-7; either TRBD1 or TRBD2 may supply D (5 bases each). The V and J ends lost 9 bases and 6 bases respectively, with 12 bases between them. CDR3 length equals 11 residues. The germline CDR1 and CDR2 sequences are MNHEY and SMNVEV (reference sequence). Here the CDR3 DNA reads TGTGCCAGTAGAGGGGTTGTCGAGCAGTACTTC. Translating gives CASRGVVEQYF.

The chain is built from TRBV27 and TRBJ1-5, with 12 bases aligning to TRBD1. The CDR3 is made up of 17 amino acids. V lost 3 bases, J lost 7 bases, and 10 bases stayed unmatched. CDR1 MNHEY and CDR2 SMNVEV come from the germline V gene (reference sequence). The CDR3 loop is CASSFLGQGATRQPQHF. For the CDR3, the DNA is TGTGCCAGCAGTTTTTTGGGACAGGGGGCTACTAGGCAGCCCCAGCATTTT.

This clone was seen a handful of times. V gene TRBV28 combines with J gene TRBJ2-1; D may be TRBD2 (5 bases). Trimming shortened V by 5 bases and J by 0 bases, and 17 bases separated the two germline ends. In germline, CDR1 is MDHEN, CDR2 SYDVKM. The CDR3 extends over 17 amino acids. DNA for the CDR3: TGTGCCAGCAGTCCACCAGCGGAACATTACTCCTACAATGAGCAGTTCTTC. Translated, it gives CASSPPAEHYSYNEQFF. Full variable domain (rest looked up from reference TRBV28 and TRBJ2-1): DVKVTQSSRYLVKRTGEKVFLECVQDMDHENMFWYRQDPGLGLRLIYFSYDVKMKEKGDIPEGYSVSREKKERFSLILESASTNQTSMYLCASSPPAEHYSYNEQFFGPGTRLTVL.